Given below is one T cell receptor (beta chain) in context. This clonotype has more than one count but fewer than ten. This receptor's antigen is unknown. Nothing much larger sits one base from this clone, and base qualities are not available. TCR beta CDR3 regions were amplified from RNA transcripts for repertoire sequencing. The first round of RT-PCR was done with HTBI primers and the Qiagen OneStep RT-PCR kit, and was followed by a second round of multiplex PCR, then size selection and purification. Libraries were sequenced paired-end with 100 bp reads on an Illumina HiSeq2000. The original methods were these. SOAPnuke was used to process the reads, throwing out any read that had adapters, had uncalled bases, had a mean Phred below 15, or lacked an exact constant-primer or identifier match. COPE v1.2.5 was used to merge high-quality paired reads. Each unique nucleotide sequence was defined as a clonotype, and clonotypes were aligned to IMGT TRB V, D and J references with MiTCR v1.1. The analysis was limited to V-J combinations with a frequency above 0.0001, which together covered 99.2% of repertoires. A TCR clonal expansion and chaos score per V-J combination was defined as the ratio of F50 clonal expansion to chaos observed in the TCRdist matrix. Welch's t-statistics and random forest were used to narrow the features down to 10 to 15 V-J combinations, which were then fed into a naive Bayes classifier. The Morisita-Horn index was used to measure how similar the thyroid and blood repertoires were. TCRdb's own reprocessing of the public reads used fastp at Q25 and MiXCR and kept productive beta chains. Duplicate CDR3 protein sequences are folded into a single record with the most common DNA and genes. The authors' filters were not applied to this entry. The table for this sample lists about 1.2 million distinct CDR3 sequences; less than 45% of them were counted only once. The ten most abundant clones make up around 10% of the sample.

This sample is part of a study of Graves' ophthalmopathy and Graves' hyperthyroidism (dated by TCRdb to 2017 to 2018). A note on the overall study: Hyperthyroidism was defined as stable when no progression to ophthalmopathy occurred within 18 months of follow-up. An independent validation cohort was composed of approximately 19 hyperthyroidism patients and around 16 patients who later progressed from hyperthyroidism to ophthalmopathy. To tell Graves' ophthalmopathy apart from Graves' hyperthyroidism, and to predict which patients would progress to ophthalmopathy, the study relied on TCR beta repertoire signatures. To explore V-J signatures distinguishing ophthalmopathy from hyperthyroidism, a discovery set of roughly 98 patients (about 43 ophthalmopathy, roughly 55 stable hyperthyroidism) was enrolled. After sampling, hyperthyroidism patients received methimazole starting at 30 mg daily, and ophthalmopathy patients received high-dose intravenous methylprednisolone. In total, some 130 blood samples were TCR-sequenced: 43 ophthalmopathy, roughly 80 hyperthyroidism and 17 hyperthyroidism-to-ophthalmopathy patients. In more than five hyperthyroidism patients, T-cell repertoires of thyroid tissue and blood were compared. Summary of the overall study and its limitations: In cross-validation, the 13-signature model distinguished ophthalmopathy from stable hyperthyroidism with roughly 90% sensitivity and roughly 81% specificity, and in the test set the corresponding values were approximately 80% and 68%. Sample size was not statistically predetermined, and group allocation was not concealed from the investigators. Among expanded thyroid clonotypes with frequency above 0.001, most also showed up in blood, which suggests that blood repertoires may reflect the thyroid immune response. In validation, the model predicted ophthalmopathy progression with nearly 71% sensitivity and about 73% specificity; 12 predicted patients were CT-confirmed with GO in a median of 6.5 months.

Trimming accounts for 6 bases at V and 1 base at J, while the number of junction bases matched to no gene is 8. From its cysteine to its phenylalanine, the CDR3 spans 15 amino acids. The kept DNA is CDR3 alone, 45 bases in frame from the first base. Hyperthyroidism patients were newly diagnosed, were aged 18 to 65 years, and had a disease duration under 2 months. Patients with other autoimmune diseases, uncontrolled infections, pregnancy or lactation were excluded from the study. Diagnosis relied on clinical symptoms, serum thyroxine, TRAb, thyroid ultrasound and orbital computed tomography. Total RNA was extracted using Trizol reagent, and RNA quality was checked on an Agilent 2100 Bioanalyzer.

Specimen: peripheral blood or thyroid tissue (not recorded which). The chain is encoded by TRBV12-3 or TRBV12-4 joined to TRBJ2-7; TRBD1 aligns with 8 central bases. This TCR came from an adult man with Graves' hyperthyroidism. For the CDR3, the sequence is CASRDRTGTSYEQYF. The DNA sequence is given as TGTGCCAGCAGAGATCGGACAGGGACTTCCTACGAGCAGTACTTC.